The 4 T cell receptor beta chains below come from one sample, sequenced in a study of stem cell transplantation in POMP-related autoinflammatory disease. The protocol was immunoSEQ multiplex PCR, while the TCRdb copy is restricted to in-frame clones and leaves out a portion. The table includes some 31,000 clones, around 88% detected once. The material was CD4+ T cells from PBMCs, obtained before stem cell transplantation. Receptors were obtained from a human donor with POMP-related autoinflammation and immune dysregulation (PRAID).

This clone was picked up one time. J is TRBJ1-1 and V is TRBV11-3; TRBD1 might be the D (5 bases). The CDR3 runs 14 residues. Germline assignment: CDR1 SGHNT and CDR2 YENEEA. V shed 1 base and J shed 5 bases, with 11 bases lying between them. For the CDR3, the DNA is TGTGCCAGCAGCTTAGGGGGCCCAATGACTGAAGCTTTCTTT. Amino acids: CASSLGGPMTEAFF.

The chain links TRBV6-5 to TRBJ1-1; no clear D gene. Trimming cost V 0 bases and J 4 bases, with 15 bases left between them. Germline V gene data show CDR1 as MNHEY and CDR2 as SVGAGI. CDR3 length equals 16 residues. The CDR3 loop reads CASSYSILALGTEAFF. CDR3 nucleotide sequence: TGTGCCAGCAGTTACTCGATACTGGCTCTGGGCACTGAAGCTTTCTTT.

V is TRBV15 and J is TRBJ1-3; D uncertain. Germline values: CDR1 LNHNV, CDR2 YYDKDF (reference sequence). The CDR3 sequence is 16 residues long. V lost 0 bases, J lost 0 bases, and 9 bases lay in between. Here the CDR3 reads CATSRDRVGSGNTIYF. In nucleotides, the CDR3 is TGTGCCACCAGCAGAGATCGAGTCGGCTCTGGAAACACCATATATTTT.

J is TRBJ2-3 and V is TRBV6-1; 15 bases agree with TRBD2. The CDR3 spans 18 residues. The V gene end was trimmed by 1 base and the J gene end by 2 bases; junction bases not matched to a gene: 4. In germline, CDR1 is MNHNS, CDR2 SASEGT. CDR3 DNA sequence: TGTGCCAGCAGTGAAGAGGGGACTAGCGGGAGGTTCACAGATACGCAGTATTTT. Encoded protein: CASSEEGTSGRFTDTQYF.